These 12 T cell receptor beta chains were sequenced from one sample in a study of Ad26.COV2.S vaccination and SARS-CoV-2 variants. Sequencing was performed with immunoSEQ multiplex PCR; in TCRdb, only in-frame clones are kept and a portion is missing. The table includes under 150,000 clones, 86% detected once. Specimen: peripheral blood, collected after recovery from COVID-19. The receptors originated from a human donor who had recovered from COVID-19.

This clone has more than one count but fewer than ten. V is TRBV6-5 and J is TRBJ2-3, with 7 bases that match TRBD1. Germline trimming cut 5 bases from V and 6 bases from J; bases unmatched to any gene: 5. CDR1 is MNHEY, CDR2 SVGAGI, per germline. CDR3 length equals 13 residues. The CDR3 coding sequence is TGTGCCAGCAGTCGACAGGGTTACGATACGCAGTATTTT. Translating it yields CASSRQGYDTQYF.

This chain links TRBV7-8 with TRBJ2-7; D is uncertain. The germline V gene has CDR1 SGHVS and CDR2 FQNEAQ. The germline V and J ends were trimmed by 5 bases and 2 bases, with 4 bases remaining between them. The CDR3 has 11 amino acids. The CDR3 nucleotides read TGTGCCAGCAGCCATGCCTACGAGCAGTACTTC. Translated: CASSHAYEQYF.

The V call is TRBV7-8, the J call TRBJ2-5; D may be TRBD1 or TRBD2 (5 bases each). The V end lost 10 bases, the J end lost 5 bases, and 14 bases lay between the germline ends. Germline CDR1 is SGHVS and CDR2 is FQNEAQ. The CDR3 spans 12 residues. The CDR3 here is CATRDGPETQYF. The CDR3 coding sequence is TGTGCCACCCGGGACGGTCCTGAGACCCAGTACTTC.

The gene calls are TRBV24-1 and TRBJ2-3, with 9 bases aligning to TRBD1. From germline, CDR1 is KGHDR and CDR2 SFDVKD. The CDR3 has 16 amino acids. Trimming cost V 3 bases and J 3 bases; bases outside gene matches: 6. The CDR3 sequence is CATSDPGQGRTDTQYF. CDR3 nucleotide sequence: TGTGCCACCAGTGATCCCGGACAGGGGAGAACAGATACGCAGTATTTT.

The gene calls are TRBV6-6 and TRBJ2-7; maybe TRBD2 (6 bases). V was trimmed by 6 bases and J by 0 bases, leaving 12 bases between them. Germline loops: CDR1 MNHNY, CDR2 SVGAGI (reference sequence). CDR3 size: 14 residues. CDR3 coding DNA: TGTGCCAGCAGGCATGGGGGGAGCTCCTACGAGCAGTACTTC. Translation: CASRHGGSSYEQYF.

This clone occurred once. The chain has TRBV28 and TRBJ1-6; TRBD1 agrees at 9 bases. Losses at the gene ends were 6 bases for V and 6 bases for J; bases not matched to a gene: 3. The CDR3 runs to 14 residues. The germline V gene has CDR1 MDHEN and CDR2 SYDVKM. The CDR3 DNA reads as TGTGCCAGCAGCACGGGACAGGGTAATTCACCCCTCCACTTT. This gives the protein CASSTGQGNSPLHF.

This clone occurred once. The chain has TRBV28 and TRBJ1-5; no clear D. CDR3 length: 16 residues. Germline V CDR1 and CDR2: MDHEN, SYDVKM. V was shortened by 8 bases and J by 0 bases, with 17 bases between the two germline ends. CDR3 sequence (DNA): TGTGCCAGCGTAGTCGACGAGGCATATAGCAATCAGCCCCAGCATTTT. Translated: CASVVDEAYSNQPQHF.

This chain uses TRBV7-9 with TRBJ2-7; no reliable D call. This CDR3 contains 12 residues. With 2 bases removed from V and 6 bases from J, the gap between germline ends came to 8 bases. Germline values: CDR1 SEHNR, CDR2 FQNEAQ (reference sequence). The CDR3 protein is CASSLIESEQYF. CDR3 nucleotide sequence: TGTGCCAGCAGCTTAATCGAGTCCGAGCAGTACTTC.

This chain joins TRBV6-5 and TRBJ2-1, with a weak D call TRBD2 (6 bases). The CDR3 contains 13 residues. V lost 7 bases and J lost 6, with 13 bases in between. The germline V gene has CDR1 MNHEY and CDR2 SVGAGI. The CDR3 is CASIRGGGNEQFF. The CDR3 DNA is TGTGCCAGCATCCGTGGGGGAGGCAATGAGCAGTTCTTC.

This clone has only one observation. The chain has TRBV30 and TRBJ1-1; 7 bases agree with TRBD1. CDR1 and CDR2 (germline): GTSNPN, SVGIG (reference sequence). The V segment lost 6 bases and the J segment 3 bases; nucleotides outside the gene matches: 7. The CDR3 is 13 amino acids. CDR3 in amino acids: CACSGQVYTEAFF. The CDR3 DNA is TGTGCCTGTTCCGGACAGGTTTACACTGAAGCTTTCTTT. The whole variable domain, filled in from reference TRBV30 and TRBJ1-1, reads SQTIHQWPATLVQPVGSPLSLECTVEGTSNPNLYWYRQAAGRGLQLLFYSVGIGQISSEVPQNLSASRPQDRQFILSSKKLLLSDSGFYLCACSGQVYTEAFFGQGTRLTVV.

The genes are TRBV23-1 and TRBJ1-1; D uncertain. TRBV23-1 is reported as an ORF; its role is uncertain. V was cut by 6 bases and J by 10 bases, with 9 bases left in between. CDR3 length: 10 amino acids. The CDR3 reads CASSQKRAFF. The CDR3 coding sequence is TGCGCCAGCAGCCAAAAAAGAGCTTTCTTT.

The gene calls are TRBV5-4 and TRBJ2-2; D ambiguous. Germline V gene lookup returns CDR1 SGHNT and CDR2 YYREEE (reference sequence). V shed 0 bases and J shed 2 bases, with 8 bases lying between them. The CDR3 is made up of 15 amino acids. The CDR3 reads CASSLGQKNTGELFF. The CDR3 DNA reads TGTGCCAGCAGCTTGGGACAAAAAAACACCGGGGAGCTGTTTTTT.